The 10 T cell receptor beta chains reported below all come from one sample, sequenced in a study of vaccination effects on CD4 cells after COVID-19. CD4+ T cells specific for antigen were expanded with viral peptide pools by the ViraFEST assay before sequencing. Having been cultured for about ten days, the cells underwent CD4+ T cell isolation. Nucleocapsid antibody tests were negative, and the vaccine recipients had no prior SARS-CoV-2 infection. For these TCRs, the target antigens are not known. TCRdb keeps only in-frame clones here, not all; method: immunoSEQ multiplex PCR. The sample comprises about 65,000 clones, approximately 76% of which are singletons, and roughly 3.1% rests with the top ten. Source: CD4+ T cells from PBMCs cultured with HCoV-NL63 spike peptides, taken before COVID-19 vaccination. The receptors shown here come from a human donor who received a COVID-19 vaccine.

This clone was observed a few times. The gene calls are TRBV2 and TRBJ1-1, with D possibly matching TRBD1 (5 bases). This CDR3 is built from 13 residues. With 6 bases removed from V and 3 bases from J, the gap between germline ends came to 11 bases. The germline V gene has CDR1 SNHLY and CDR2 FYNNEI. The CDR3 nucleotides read TGTGCCAGCAGCGTCGGGGGTTACACTGAAGCTTTCTTT. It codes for CASSVGGYTEAFF.

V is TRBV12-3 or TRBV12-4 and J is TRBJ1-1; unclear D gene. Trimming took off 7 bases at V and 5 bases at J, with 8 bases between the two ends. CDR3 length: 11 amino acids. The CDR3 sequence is CASMGLTEAFF. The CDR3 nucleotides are TGTGCCAGCATGGGATTGACTGAAGCTTTCTTT.

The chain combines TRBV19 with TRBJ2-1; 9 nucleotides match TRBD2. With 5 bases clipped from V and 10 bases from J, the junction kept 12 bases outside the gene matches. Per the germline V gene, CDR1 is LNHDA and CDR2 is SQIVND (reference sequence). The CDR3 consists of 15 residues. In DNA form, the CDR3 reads TGTGCCAGTAGTCTCTGGACTAGCGTAGACAGGGAGCAGTTCTTC. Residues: CASSLWTSVDREQFF.

CDR3 loop: CASSLEAPPETQYF. The CDR3 DNA sequence: TGTGCCAGCAGTTTAGAGGCACCTCCCGAGACCCAGTACTTC. The gene calls are TRBV28 and TRBJ2-5, with D unclear. The CDR3 loop spans 14 amino acids. V gave up 2 bases and J gave up 5 bases, with 12 bases separating them. Germline CDR1 is MDHEN and CDR2 is SYDVKM.

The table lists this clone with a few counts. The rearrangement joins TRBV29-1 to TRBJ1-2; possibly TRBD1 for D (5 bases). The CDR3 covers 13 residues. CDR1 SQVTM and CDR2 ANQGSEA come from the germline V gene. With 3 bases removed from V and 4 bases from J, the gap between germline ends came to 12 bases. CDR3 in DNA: TGCAGCGTTGATGGGGGTTCCGGCTATGGCTACACCTTC. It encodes CSVDGGSGYGYTF.

For the CDR3, the DNA is TGCAGCGCCGAAGGTTGGGGGTACACTGAAGCTTTCTTT. Protein: CSAEGWGYTEAFF. The chain recombines TRBV29-1 with TRBJ1-1; maybe TRBD1 (5 bases). The germline CDR1 and CDR2 sequences are SQVTM and ANQGSEA. The ends were cut back, 7 bases at V and 3 bases at J, with 15 bases in the middle. This CDR3 has 13 residues.

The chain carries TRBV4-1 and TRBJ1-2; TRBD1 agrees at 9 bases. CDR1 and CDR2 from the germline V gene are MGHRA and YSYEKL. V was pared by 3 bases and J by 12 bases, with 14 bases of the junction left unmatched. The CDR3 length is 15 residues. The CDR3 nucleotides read TGCGCCAGCAGCCAGACTGAAGGACAGGGGTTTTCGAACACCTTC. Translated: CASSQTEGQGFSNTF.

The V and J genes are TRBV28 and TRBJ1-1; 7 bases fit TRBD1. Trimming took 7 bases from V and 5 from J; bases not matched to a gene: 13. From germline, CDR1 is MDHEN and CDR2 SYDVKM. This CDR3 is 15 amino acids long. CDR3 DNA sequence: TGTGCCAGCACCCTACCGAGGACAGGTGGGACTGAAGCTTTCTTT. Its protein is CASTLPRTGGTEAFF. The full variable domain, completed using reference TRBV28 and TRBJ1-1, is DVKVTQSSRYLVKRTGEKVFLECVQDMDHENMFWYRQDPGLGLRLIYFSYDVKMKEKGDIPEGYSVSREKKERFSLILESASTNQTSMYLCASTLPRTGGTEAFFGQGTRLTVV.

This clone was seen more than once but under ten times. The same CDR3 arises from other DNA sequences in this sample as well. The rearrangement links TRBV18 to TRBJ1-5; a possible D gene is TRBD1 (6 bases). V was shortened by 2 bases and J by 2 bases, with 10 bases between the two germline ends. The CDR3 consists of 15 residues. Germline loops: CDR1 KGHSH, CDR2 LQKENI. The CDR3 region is CASSPGRGGNQPQHF. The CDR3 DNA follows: TGTGCCAGCTCACCAGGCAGGGGAGGCAATCAGCCCCAGCATTTT.

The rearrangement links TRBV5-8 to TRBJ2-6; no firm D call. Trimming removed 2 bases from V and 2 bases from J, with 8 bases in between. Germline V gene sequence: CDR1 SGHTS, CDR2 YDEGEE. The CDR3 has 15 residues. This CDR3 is CASSLVLAGANVLTF. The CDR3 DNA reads TGTGCCAGCAGCTTAGTGTTAGCTGGGGCCAACGTCCTGACTTTC.